This is a list of T cell receptor beta chains from one sample in a study of naive and memory T cell subsets. TCRdb reanalysed the UMI-ligation and nested PCR reads using MiXCR and keeps one entry per CDR3 protein. Of some 110,000 distinct CDR3 sequences listed, 36% were seen once; the top ten hold 0.9%. Sequencing was carried out using central memory CD4+ T cells from blood. All receptors derive from a human donor in good health. The conserved cysteine and the conserved F or W are not part of the CDR3 here. Each record gives: V gene, J gene, clone size, CDR3 protein. Size is omitted from some rows. Given values are once, few, many or a class for expanded clones.

v_gene: TRBV11-2
j_gene: TRBJ1-1
abundance: .
CDR3aa: ASSSRTGGVEAF

v_gene: TRBV18
j_gene: TRBJ1-6
abundance: .
CDR3aa: ASSPRTENSPLH

v_gene: TRBV18
j_gene: TRBJ2-5
abundance: once
CDR3aa: ASSPPPRETQY

v_gene: TRBV6-2/TRBV6-3
j_gene: TRBJ2-3
abundance: .
CDR3aa: ASSASSDTQY

v_gene: TRBV7-9
j_gene: TRBJ2-1
abundance: many
CDR3aa: ASIAGAYNEQF

v_gene: TRBV20-1
j_gene: TRBJ1-2
abundance: .
CDR3aa: SARSEIIYGYT

v_gene: TRBV11-2
j_gene: TRBJ2-3
abundance: .
CDR3aa: ASSPLSRSTDTQY

v_gene: TRBV9
j_gene: TRBJ1-1
abundance: .
CDR3aa: ASSVGGTSAEAF

v_gene: TRBV7-2
j_gene: TRBJ2-7
abundance: .
CDR3aa: ASSSQAGTVSYEQY

v_gene: TRBV3-1
j_gene: TRBJ2-2
abundance: .
CDR3aa: ASSPGVAGDTGELF

v_gene: TRBV10-3
j_gene: TRBJ2-5
abundance: once
CDR3aa: AISEKLAGRRETQY

v_gene: TRBV7-7
j_gene: TRBJ1-5
abundance: once
CDR3aa: ASSPLGWADQPQH

v_gene: TRBV19
j_gene: TRBJ2-3
abundance: .
CDR3aa: ASKQQGITDTQY

v_gene: TRBV7-2
j_gene: TRBJ2-5
abundance: .
CDR3aa: ASSPEPVETQY

v_gene: TRBV4-3
j_gene: TRBJ2-1
abundance: .
CDR3aa: ASSQGLAFEQF

v_gene: TRBV7-2
j_gene: TRBJ2-1
abundance: few
CDR3aa: ASSAGGGYNEQF

v_gene: TRBV20-1
j_gene: TRBJ2-7
abundance: .
CDR3aa: SARSTSPSYEQY

v_gene: TRBV19
j_gene: TRBJ2-7
abundance: .
CDR3aa: ASSPITGNSYEQY

v_gene: TRBV2
j_gene: TRBJ2-3
abundance: once
CDR3aa: ASSERTSGTDTQY

v_gene: TRBV15
j_gene: TRBJ2-7
abundance: .
CDR3aa: ATSRGAGGTYEQY

v_gene: TRBV7-9
j_gene: TRBJ2-7
abundance: few
CDR3aa: ASSLEGGHYEQY

v_gene: TRBV7-2
j_gene: TRBJ2-7
abundance: few
CDR3aa: ASSRDRARTYEQY